The sequence of this T cell receptor (beta chain) was determined in a study of blood T cell repertoires in COVID-19. Using immunoSEQ multiplex PCR, the repertoire was profiled, and TCRdb retains in-frame clones only, with some absent. The sample includes some 240,000 clones, roughly 83% seen only once; the top ten take roughly 10%. The CDR3 consists of 13 residues. The germline gives CDR1 MNHEY, CDR2 SVGAGI. The V gene lost 7 bases and the J gene lost 9 bases, with 16 bases spanning the gap. The sequenced sample was peripheral blood. This receptor was identified in a woman older than 75 with acute or convalescent COVID-19. The chain joins TRBV6-5 to TRBJ2-1; D remains unclear. The CDR3 bases are TGTGCCAGCACCCTGAGTCGTAGGAGTGAGCAGTTCTTC. Protein: CASTLSRRSEQFF.